The clone carrying this T cell receptor (beta chain) appeared a single time. Its antigen is currently unknown. The source of the sample is a study of persistence of HIV-infected CD4 T cells. Sequencing used immunoSEQ version 4 in survey mode. TCRdb keeps only in-frame clones here, not all; method: immunoSEQ multiplex PCR. The table shows approximately 45,000 clones, with 90% occurring only once. Germline V gene sequence: CDR1 KGHDR, CDR2 SFDVKD. This CDR3 is 13 amino acids long. With 4 bases removed from V and 7 bases from J, the gap between germline ends came to 10 bases. Anti-CD3/anti-CD28 beads served as a nonspecific positive control stimulus. Responding CD4+ T cells were sorted by upregulation of both CD40 ligand and CD69. Plasma HIV-1 RNA stayed below 50 copies/mL for at least 4 years.

The chain recombines TRBV24-1 with TRBJ2-1; D gene ambiguous. The sample consisted of CD4+ T cells sorted from PBMCs after approximately 19-hour stimulation, taken from a patient who received antiretroviral therapy. The sequence was obtained from an adult woman with HIV who was CMV-seropositive. The CDR3 region is CATSDSSINEQFF. As DNA, the CDR3 is TGTGCCACCAGTGACTCCTCGATTAATGAGCAGTTCTTC.